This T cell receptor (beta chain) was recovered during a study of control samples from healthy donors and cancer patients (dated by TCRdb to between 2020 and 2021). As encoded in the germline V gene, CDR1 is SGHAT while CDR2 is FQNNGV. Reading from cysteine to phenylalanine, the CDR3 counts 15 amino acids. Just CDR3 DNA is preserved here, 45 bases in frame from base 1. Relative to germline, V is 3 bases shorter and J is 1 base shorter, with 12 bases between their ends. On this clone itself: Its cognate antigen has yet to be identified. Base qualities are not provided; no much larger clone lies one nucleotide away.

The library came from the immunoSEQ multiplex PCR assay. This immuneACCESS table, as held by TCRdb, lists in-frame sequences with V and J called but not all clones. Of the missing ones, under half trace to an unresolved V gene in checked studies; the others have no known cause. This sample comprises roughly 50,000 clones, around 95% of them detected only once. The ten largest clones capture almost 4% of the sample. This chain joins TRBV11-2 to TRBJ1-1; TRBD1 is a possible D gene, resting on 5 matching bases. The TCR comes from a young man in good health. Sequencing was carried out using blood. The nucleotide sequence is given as TGTGCCAGCAGCTTGACAGAGAACCCGAACACTGAAGCTTTCTTT. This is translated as CASSLTENPNTEAFF.